These T cell receptor beta chains were read from a single sample in a study of CD8 T cells in Susac syndrome. Using its own MiXCR run on the immunoSEQ multiplex PCR reads, TCRdb lists one record per CDR3 protein. The data show over 150,000 distinct CDR3 sequences, over 90% seen once. The specimen was CD4+ T cells from PBMCs. The receptor source for this set is a human donor with multiple sclerosis. CDR3s include the opening cysteine and the closing phenylalanine or tryptophan. The D gene is left open where the match is weak. The size entry is marked missing in some rows and otherwise reads once, few, many or a size class.

d_call	v_call	clone_size	j_call	cdr3_aa	cdr3_nt
.	TRBV27	once	TRBJ1-1	CASSLSPYKNTEAFF	TGTGCCAGCAGTTTATCGCCTTACAAGAACACTGAAGCTTTCTTT
.	TRBV30	.	TRBJ2-1	CAYYRGGTNEQFF	TGTGCCTACTACCGAGGCGGGACAAATGAGCAGTTCTTC
.	TRBV12-3/TRBV12-4	.	TRBJ2-3	CASSPWLTSSDTQYF	TGTGCCAGCAGTCCCTGGCTCACAAGCTCAGATACGCAGTATTTT
TRBD1	TRBV7-9	.	TRBJ2-7	CASSEIGTVSYEQYF	TGTGCCAGCAGCGAAATCGGGACAGTTTCCTACGAGCAGTACTTC
.	TRBV29-1	once	TRBJ2-5	CSVEDAEKETQYF	TGCAGCGTTGAAGATGCGGAAAAGGAGACCCAGTACTTC
.	TRBV29-1	.	TRBJ2-1	CSVGTSLQQFF	TGCAGCGTTGGGACTTCTCTCCAGCAGTTCTTC
.	TRBV9	.	TRBJ2-7	CASSVEMGDSYEQYF	TGTGCCAGCAGCGTAGAAATGGGGGATTCCTACGAGCAGTACTTC
TRBD2	TRBV20-1	.	TRBJ2-1	CSAGTSGGYNEQFF	TGCAGTGCCGGGACTAGCGGGGGATACAATGAGCAGTTCTTC
.	TRBV4-1	.	TRBJ1-2	CASSQDMRGYTF	TGCGCCAGCAGCCAAGACATGAGAGGCTACACCTTC
.	TRBV20-1	.	TRBJ1-1	CSAKGISEAFF	TGCAGTGCTAAAGGAATCTCTGAAGCTTTCTTT
.	TRBV9	once	TRBJ2-7	CASSVGERIYEQYF	TGTGCCAGCAGCGTAGGGGAACGGATCTACGAGCAGTACTTC
.	TRBV4-1	.	TRBJ1-4	CASSQGVATNEKLFF	TGCGCCAGCAGCCAAGGGGTAGCAACTAATGAAAAACTGTTTTTT
.	TRBV4-1	.	TRBJ1-2	CASSQAGANPYGYTF	TGCGCCAGCAGCCAAGCGGGGGCCAACCCCTATGGCTACACCTTC
.	TRBV19	.	TRBJ2-5	CASSIGLNQETQYF	TGTGCCAGTAGTATAGGGCTCAACCAAGAGACCCAGTACTTC
TRBD1	TRBV24-1	.	TRBJ2-1	CATLGDRGDEQFF	TGTGCCACCCTCGGGGACAGGGGGGATGAGCAGTTCTTC
.	TRBV29-1	.	TRBJ2-7	CSGAHSYEQYF	TGCAGCGGGGCACATTCCTACGAGCAGTACTTC
.	TRBV9	.	TRBJ2-1	CASSGGGQMKNEQFF	TGTGCCAGCAGCGGGGGTGGGCAAATGAAAAATGAGCAGTTCTTC
.	TRBV7-2	.	TRBJ1-5	CASSLDLDQPQHF	TGTGCCAGCAGCTTAGACTTGGATCAGCCCCAGCATTTT
.	TRBV25-1	.	TRBJ1-6	CASSEFTGRSPLHF	TGTGCCAGCAGTGAATTTACAGGGAGATCACCCCTCCACTTT
.	TRBV14	few	TRBJ1-4	CASSRTANEKLFF	TGTGCCAGCAGCCGAACAGCTAATGAAAAACTGTTTTTT
.	TRBV20-1	.	TRBJ2-7	CTPNPGEQYF	TGCACCCCTAACCCCGGCGAGCAGTACTTC
.	TRBV29-1	.	TRBJ2-3	CSVDSWLSTDTQYF	TGCAGCGTTGATAGCTGGCTGAGCACAGATACGCAGTATTTT
.	TRBV29-1	.	TRBJ2-3	CSVEGPTRTDTQYF	TGCAGCGTTGAAGGCCCAACCCGCACAGATACGCAGTATTTT
.	TRBV10-3	.	TRBJ2-3	CAIKLGPADTQYF	TGTGCCATCAAGTTGGGGCCGGCAGATACGCAGTATTTT
.	TRBV21-1	.	TRBJ2-1	CASRQGMSYNEQFF	TGTGCCAGCAGACAGGGAATGTCCTACAATGAGCAGTTCTTC
TRBD1	TRBV30	.	TRBJ2-3	CAWSGGRGRTDTQYF	TGTGCCTGGAGTGGAGGAAGGGGGCGCACAGATACGCAGTATTTT
.	TRBV12-3/TRBV12-4	.	TRBJ2-1	CASSLRQGKPNEQFF	TGTGCCAGCAGTTTAAGGCAGGGGAAACCCAATGAGCAGTTCTTC
.	TRBV20-1	.	TRBJ1-6	CSARDQGGNSPLHF	TGCAGTGCTAGAGATCAAGGGGGTAATTCACCCCTCCACTTT
TRBD1	TRBV12-3/TRBV12-4	.	TRBJ1-2	CASIHSTGSTGYTF	TGTGCCAGCATCCATTCGACAGGGTCCACTGGCTACACCTTC
.	TRBV4-1	.	TRBJ2-3	CASSQALPVPDTQYF	TGCGCCAGCAGCCAGGCCCTCCCAGTTCCTGATACGCAGTATTTT
.	TRBV7-9	.	TRBJ2-7	CASSFSRAADYEQYF	TGTGCCAGCAGCTTTTCCCGGGCGGCGGACTACGAGCAGTACTTC
.	TRBV12-3/TRBV12-4	.	TRBJ1-5	CASSYTRGIVVVSNQPQHF	TGTGCCAGCAGTTATACGAGGGGTATTGTCGTGGTCAGCAATCAGCCCCAGCATTTT
.	TRBV24-1	.	TRBJ2-7	CATSDARRGNYEQYF	TGTGCCACCAGTGACGCGCGTCGGGGGAACTACGAGCAGTACTTC
.	TRBV9	.	TRBJ1-1	CASSRDGSKGAFF	TGTGCCAGCAGTCGGGACGGCAGCAAAGGAGCTTTCTTT
TRBD1	TRBV29-1	.	TRBJ2-5	CSVGPARWTGAYQETQYF	TGCAGCGTCGGCCCAGCGAGGTGGACAGGAGCGTACCAAGAGACCCAGTACTTC
.	TRBV29-1	once	TRBJ1-2	CSADRGGSEGYTF	TGCAGCGCCGACCGAGGGGGGTCGGAAGGCTACACCTTC
TRBD1	TRBV6-5	.	TRBJ2-1	CASSYSVRGNEQFF	TGTGCCAGCAGTTACTCGGTCAGGGGGAATGAGCAGTTCTTC
.	TRBV25-1	.	TRBJ2-5	CASSEKGFQETQYF	TGTGCCAGCAGTGAAAAAGGGTTCCAAGAGACCCAGTACTTC
TRBD2	TRBV29-1	.	TRBJ2-3	CSVENPKTSGDRDTQYF	TGCAGCGTTGAAAATCCAAAGACTAGCGGGGACCGAGATACGCAGTATTTT
TRBD1	TRBV20-1	.	TRBJ1-4	CSASQGAGTNEKLFF	TGCAGTGCTAGTCAGGGGGCGGGCACTAATGAAAAACTGTTTTTT
.	TRBV27	.	TRBJ1-2	CASSPRTVAYGYTF	TGTGCCAGCAGCCCTAGAACAGTCGCCTATGGCTACACCTTC
TRBD2	TRBV5-6	once	TRBJ2-3	CASSLGLAEGGTQYF	TGTGCCAGCAGCTTGGGGCTAGCGGAGGGTGGTACGCAGTATTTT
TRBD1	TRBV20-1	.	TRBJ2-3	CSANPGQHTDTQYF	TGCAGTGCAAACCCGGGACAGCACACAGATACGCAGTATTTT
TRBD1	TRBV27	.	TRBJ1-2	CASSFRTGQAGYTF	TGTGCCAGCAGTTTCCGGACAGGTCAGGCTGGCTACACCTTC
.	TRBV7-9	few	TRBJ2-3	CASSPTDTQYF	TGTGCCAGCAGCCCCACAGATACGCAGTATTTT
TRBD1	TRBV3-1	.	TRBJ2-7	CASSPRDRGSEQYF	TGTGCCAGCAGCCCCCGGGACAGGGGGTCCGAGCAGTACTTC
.	TRBV13	.	TRBJ2-3	CASSRPQNTQYF	TGTGCCAGCAGCAGGCCACAAAATACGCAGTATTTT
.	TRBV3-1	once	TRBJ1-1	CASSPRDKLMNTEAFF	TGTGCCAGCAGCCCCCGGGACAAGCTGATGAACACTGAAGCTTTCTTT
.	TRBV18	.	TRBJ1-3	CASSPGYSGNTIYF	TGTGCCAGCTCACCCGGGTACTCTGGAAACACCATATATTTT
TRBD2	TRBV4-2	once	TRBJ2-7	CASSQEETSGSSYEQYF	TGTGCCAGCAGCCAGGAAGAGACTAGCGGGAGCTCCTACGAGCAGTACTTC